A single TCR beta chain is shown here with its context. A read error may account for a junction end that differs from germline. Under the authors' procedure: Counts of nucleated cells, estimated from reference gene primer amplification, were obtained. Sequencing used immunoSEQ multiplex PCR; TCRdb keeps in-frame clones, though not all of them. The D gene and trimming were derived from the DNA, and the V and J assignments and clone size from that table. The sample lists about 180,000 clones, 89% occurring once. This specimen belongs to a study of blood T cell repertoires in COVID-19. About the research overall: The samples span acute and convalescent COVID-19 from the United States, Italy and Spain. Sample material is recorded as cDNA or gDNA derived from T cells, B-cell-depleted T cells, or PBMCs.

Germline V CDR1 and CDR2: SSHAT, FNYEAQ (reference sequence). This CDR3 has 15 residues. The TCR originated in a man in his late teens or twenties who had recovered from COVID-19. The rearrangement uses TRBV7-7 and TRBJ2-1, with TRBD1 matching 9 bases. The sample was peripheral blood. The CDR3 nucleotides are TGTGCTAGCAGTCGGGGACAGGGACCCTACAATGAGCAGTTCTTC. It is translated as CASSRGQGPYNEQFF.